This TCR beta chain was sequenced during a study of cytomegalovirus exposure and HLA in healthy donors (dated by TCRdb to 2016 to 2017). About the investigation overall: In an earlier analysis of around 540 of the donors, 276 Gb of sequence data and about 110 million unique TCR beta sequences from 180 million or so T cells were reported. Roughly 300 gigabases of sequencing data and approximately 85 million unique TCR sequences were included in an early release covering several hundred HLA-typed donors. Among the roughly 430 genotyped donors, around 81% belonged to the genetic ancestry cluster associated with self-reported Caucasian donors. The aim of the study was to test whether cataloging public T cell receptors could identify signatures of past pathogen exposure. The study profiled the T cell repertoires of under 700 subjects by immunosequencing and related them to cytomegalovirus serostatus. A separate validation cohort of roughly 130 different subjects was used in addition to the approximately 670-subject first cohort. The study combined high-throughput TCR immunosequencing, statistical association of individual TCRs with disease status, and machine learning to predict cytomegalovirus infection status. A later analysis re-examined previously published TCR beta repertoires from roughly 650 donors and added high-resolution HLA genotyping to investigate patterns of TCR occurrence. Rather than drawing on any new phenotypic data, the later analysis identified candidate immune exposures from TCR beta sequences and the way those sequences occurred across donors. To decide whether each TCR beta V gene segment behaved as functional or pseudogenic, an earlier analysis of some 570 of the donors relied on high-throughput TCR beta sequencing. Alongside the repertoire data, information on donor age, sex, ethnicity and CMV serostatus was compiled. In a later genetic analysis, genome-wide SNP genotypes for about three fifths of the roughly 670 donors were used, and that subset was treated as a discovery cohort. Every repertoire in the discovery cohort had been generated on one and the same sequencing platform. Class I and class II HLA loci were covered by the typing at four-digit resolution. Typing coverage differed by locus: A, B, C, DRB1 and DQB1 were typed in about 629-640 donors, DQA1 in 522, DPA1 in around 600, and DPB1 in 472. Because of strong linkage in the cohort, five DR-DQ haplotypes were treated as single units for association and clustering. Among some 410 genotyped donors of the cohort, an average of approximately 240,000 unique TCR beta nucleotide sequences were sequenced per donor, roughly 20% of them non-productive. Study-wide findings and limitations: A further reported finding was that TCR beta sequences accurately predicted the HLA-A and HLA-B alleles for most subjects in the first cohort. Because the 87-base-pair reads could not distinguish some IMGT-functional V segments, including TRBV6-2 and TRBV6-3, those segments were excluded. According to the authors, the approach could potentially be generalized to other disease states and immunological phenotypes. A later analysis found that most CMV-associated TCR beta chains appeared HLA-restricted, with HLA associations seemingly driven largely by CMV exposure. Over 15 rarely observed V segments, including chromosome 9 orphons, were excluded from the earlier analysis of several hundred of the donors because counts were too low. V-gene and J-gene trimming of TCR beta chains was associated with a missense DCLRE1C variant in a later genetic analysis, and the association was replicated in an independent cohort. When HLA alleles, especially DR and DQ, strongly co-occurred, attributing TCR associations to individual alleles was difficult. Most TCR sequences were seen in very few donors, while some public TCRs were found in many individuals. According to a later analysis, TCR association rates differed among HLA loci, with DRB1 alleles showing the most associated TCRs and HLA-C alleles showing the fewest. Roughly uniform sequencing depth across donors was assumed in presence/absence analyses, although this assumption may not hold. In a later analysis, some 18,000 TCR beta sequences were associated with specific HLA alleles at a false discovery rate of 0.05. A cluster of highly shared sequence variants was judged likely to represent a technical artifact of the sequencing pipeline. HLA typing was unavailable for some donors at each locus, so association tests used only the typed subset. The study listed 150 to 200 TCR beta chains as associated with cytomegalovirus. Only TCR beta chains were sequenced in this cohort, and the absence of alpha or paired-chain data limited detectable features. The classifier was reported to diagnose cytomegalovirus status with high specificity and sensitivity in both the original cohort and the validation cohort. According to a later genetic analysis, donors in an Asian-associated ancestry cluster had fewer N-insertions in productive TCRs than the roughly 660-donor mean. A later analysis found that HLA-associated TCR beta chains were more clonally expanded and had lower generation probabilities than equally common non-associated chains. According to a later analysis, parvovirus B19, influenza, CMV and Epstein-Barr virus appeared linked to several top co-occurrence clusters. CMV serostatus was the only immune exposure information available for the cohort. In an earlier analysis of 587 of the donors, most TCR beta V segments appeared in productive rearrangements about 90% or about 30% of the time, broadly matching IMGT annotations. Correlated functional status among segregating V segments might reflect linkage disequilibrium, but an unknown experimental factor could not be ruled out. In vitro tests confirmed that a few of the cytomegalovirus-associated TCR beta chains recognize cytomegalovirus antigens.

From V the trimming removes 5 bases and from J it removes 1 base, while the gene matches leave 3 bases of the junction unaccounted for. According to the germline V gene (reference sequence), CDR1 reads SGHNT and CDR2 reads YYREEE. The CDR3 numbers 13 residues from cysteine through phenylalanine. Only the CDR3 part of the read is kept: 39 bases, read in frame from the first base. In total, approximately 610 healthy bone marrow donors made up the cohort. At the time of sampling, every cohort member was nominally healthy, though immune exposures that went unrecorded were likely present. The donor was CMV seronegative and was included in the group of a few hundred seronegative cohort members. A peripheral blood sample was provided by each donor, and peripheral blood mononuclear cells were used for TCR beta sequencing. The Qiagen DNeasy Blood Extraction Kit was used to extract genomic DNA from the blood cell samples.

Receptors were amplified or captured by the immunoSEQ multiplex PCR assay. The multiplex PCR relied on a mix of 60 forward primers for TCR Vbeta segments and 13 reverse primers for TCR Jbeta segments. A multiplex PCR assay on genomic DNA amplified the CDR3 region of rearranged TCR beta genes. The Illumina HiSeq System was used to sequence the amplified TCR beta libraries as 87-base-pair reads. The authors processed their data as follows. In a later analysis, some 80 million unique TCR beta chains were counted across the 500 to 850 repertoires, and roughly 11 million of these chains were shared by at least two donors. Raw reads were error-corrected and collapsed into unique sequences by a nearest-neighbor algorithm in which closely related sequences were merged to remove PCR and sequencing errors. V, D and J gene segments were assigned by aligning CDR3 sequences to IMGT reference sequences. For a sequence to be retained, a match of at least six nucleotides was required to both a V gene segment and a J gene segment. A rearrangement counted as productive if the CDR3 had no stop codons and remained in frame with V and J, and every other rearrangement counted as non-productive. CDR3 was defined according to IMGT convention as the region running from the second conserved V-encoded cysteine to the conserved J-encoded phenylalanine. Sequences without an unambiguous match to a single V gene segment were excluded from the earlier analysis of approximately 560 of the donors. An earlier analysis of a few hundred of the donors classified V segments as functional when productive rearrangements were above 56.7% and as segregating when the standard deviation between donors was above 5%. A statistical classification framework was developed to diagnose cytomegalovirus status using the catalog of TCR beta chain sequences. V and J gene assignment, in a later analysis, came from comparing TCR nucleotide sequences with IMGT/GENE-DB human TR gene sequences. The TCRdist pipeline was used in a later analysis to assign CDR3 sequences and most-parsimonious VDJ recombination scenarios. A later analysis defined each TCR beta chain by its CDR3 amino acid sequence plus V-gene family, and excluded reads lacking a unique V-gene family. In a later analysis, a few hundred highly shared, low-generation-probability nucleotide sequences were removed to address suspected cross-contamination and a sequencing artifact. A later analysis calculated a clonal expansion index for each public chain from normalized within-repertoire ranks of inferred template counts. In a later analysis, generation probabilities were computed using a VDJ recombination model fitted to out-of-frame rearrangements, and the results were checked against IGoR. A later analysis scored TCR-TCR, TCR-HLA and TCR-CMV co-occurrence with hypergeometric tests, applying a repertoire-size bias correction to TCR pairs. A later analysis estimated false discovery rates by permuting HLA or CMV assignments 20 times. In a later analysis, co-occurring TCRs were grouped using DBSCAN, with TCRdist sequence similarity added in when clustering inside HLA-allele-positive subsets. Co-occurrence clustering excluded repertoires with fewer than 30,000 or more than 120,000 public chains, plus five with anomalous nucleotide sharing. What TCRdb holds here is the immuneACCESS table cut down to in-frame rearrangements. Part of the clones is not present; checked against another copy, under half of the missing clones reflect an unresolved V gene, and the others are unexplained. The DNA gave D and trimming, while V, J and clone size come from that table. The table for this sample lists 190,000 or so clones; more than 80% of them were counted only once. 0.65% to 0.75% of the sample lies in the top ten.

This clone was detected once. It has no known antigen specificity. Base qualities are not at hand, and no much larger clone is one base apart. This TCR was sampled from a boy aged 5-17 years in good health and CMV-seronegative. The rearranged chain carries TRBV5-4 and TRBJ2-7; TRBD1 lines up with 7 middle nucleotides. Sequencing was done on a sample of PBMCs. DNA sequence: TGTGCCAGCAGTAAGGACAGGTCCTACGAGCAGTACTTC. Translation gives CASSKDRSYEQYF.